The sequence of this T cell receptor (beta chain) was determined in a study of T cell repertoires in cytomegalovirus infection. Study-wide context: TCR beta signatures that were public indicated CMV infection and matching HLA type.

The CDR3 is 15 amino acids. The germline V gene has CDR1 MNHEY and CDR2 SVGAGI. The V end lost 5 bases, the J end lost 3 bases, and 14 bases lay between the germline ends. There are many counts of this clonotype. TCRdb itself ran the reads through MiXCR, one entry per CDR3 protein. The profile shows hundreds of thousands of distinct CDR3 sequences, about 11% of them singletons. The sequenced sample was PBMCs. The receptor's source is a human donor in good health (CMV status not recorded). Some clones in this sample may be carry-over from other donors' samples. The chain uses TRBV6-5 and TRBJ1-3, with TRBD1 as a possible D gene (5 bases). As DNA, the CDR3 is TGTGCCAGCAGTCCCCTGACAGCCGTTGGAAACACCATATATTTT. This codes for CASSPLTAVGNTIYF.